These T cell receptor beta chains were read from a single sample in a study of post-analysis software for immune sequencing data. TCRdb re-derived calls from the PCR reads in MiXCR, one entry per CDR3 protein. The sample shows roughly 580,000 distinct CDR3 sequences, 44% of them seen only once. Sequencing was performed on blood. The receptor set was obtained from a girl aged 10-17 years with multiple sclerosis. Each CDR3 is given with its conserved first and last residue. The D gene is left open where the match is weak. Only part of the rows carry a size: once, few, many, or a class if the clone is expanded.

clone_size j_call d_call v_call cdr3_nt cdr3_aa
NA TRBJ1-1 TRBD1 TRBV12-3/TRBV12-4 TGTGCCAGCGGGGGCTGGACAGGGAGAACTGAAGCTTTCTTT CASGGWTGRTEAFF
NA TRBJ2-5 TRBD2 TRBV7-9 TGTGCCAGCAGCTTACGACTAGCGGGGAGGATGGAGACCCAGTACTTC CASSLRLAGRMETQYF
few TRBJ2-1 NA TRBV4-1 TGCGCCAGCAGCCGATTGACTAGTATAGTCTACAATGAGCAGTTCTTC CASSRLTSIVYNEQFF
NA TRBJ1-2 NA TRBV5-6 TGTGCCAGCAGCTTCCGGACAAACAATGGCTACACCTTC CASSFRTNNGYTF
NA TRBJ1-2 NA TRBV10-3 TGTGCCATCAGTGAGTCCCCCCGGGACTATGGCTACACCTTC CAISESPRDYGYTF
few TRBJ2-5 NA TRBV5-1 TGCGCCAGCAGCTTGGTCCGACTAGTTGGAGAGACCCAGTACTTC CASSLVRLVGETQYF
many TRBJ2-7 NA TRBV10-3 TGTGCCATCAGTGAGCAACCGCGGGAGCAGTACTTC CAISEQPREQYF
NA TRBJ1-5 TRBD1 TRBV4-1 TGCGCCAGCAGCCAGACAGGGTTGGGCAATCAGCCCCAGCATTTT CASSQTGLGNQPQHF
few TRBJ1-2 NA TRBV29-1 TGCAGCGTTACAGTTAACTATGGCTACACCTTC CSVTVNYGYTF
NA TRBJ2-1 TRBD2 TRBV20-1 TGCAGTGCCAAGGGACTAGCGGGAAGTCTAGATGAGCAGTTCTTC CSAKGLAGSLDEQFF
NA TRBJ2-7 TRBD2 TRBV11-2 TGTGCCAGCAGCATACTAGCGGGGCCAGTTAGGAACGAGCAGTACTTC CASSILAGPVRNEQYF
few TRBJ2-7 TRBD2 TRBV6-6 TGTGCCAGCAGTTACCCAACCACGGGAGGTTCCCACGAGCAGTACTTC CASSYPTTGGSHEQYF
NA TRBJ2-6 NA TRBV5-1 TGCGCCAGCAGCTTGGATTGGACAGAGGGTCCGAGCTCTGGGGCCAACGTCCTGACTTTC CASSLDWTEGPSSGANVLTF
NA TRBJ1-1 NA TRBV7-9 TGTGCCAGCAGCTCCCCGACCGTCTCCACTGAAGCTTTCTTT CASSSPTVSTEAFF
few TRBJ2-1 TRBD1 TRBV6-5 TGTGCCAGCTTCGACAGGGACCCCTCGTACAATGAGCAGTTCTTC CASFDRDPSYNEQFF
NA TRBJ2-7 NA TRBV7-8 TGTGCCAGCAGCTTAGTGGCCAGGGCCCCGGCATACGAGCAGTACTTC CASSLVARAPAYEQYF
NA TRBJ2-3 NA TRBV19 TGTGCCAGTAGTATAGAGTCGGCAGCAGATACGCAGTATTTT CASSIESAADTQYF
NA TRBJ1-5 NA TRBV3-1 TGTGCCAGCAGCCAAGAAGCCACGCCCAATCAGCCCCAGCATTTT CASSQEATPNQPQHF
once TRBJ2-1 NA TRBV27 TGTGCCAGCAGTTCCGGAATCAGCTCCTACAATGAGCAGTTCTTC CASSSGISSYNEQFF
NA TRBJ2-1 TRBD1 TRBV12-3/TRBV12-4 TGTGCCAGCAGTCCCCTAGGGGACAGGGGGGTGGGTGAGCAGTTCTTC CASSPLGDRGVGEQFF
few TRBJ2-7 TRBD2 TRBV4-1 TGCGCCAGCAGCCAAGTGGCTAGCGGGGTTTACGAGCAGTACTTC CASSQVASGVYEQYF
NA TRBJ2-7 NA TRBV10-3 TGTGCCATCAGTGACCTCGAAAAGGCGCTGAACTACGAGCAGTACTTC CAISDLEKALNYEQYF
few TRBJ1-1 TRBD1 TRBV5-1 TGCGCCAGCAGCTTATCCCGGGACAGGGGTGGTACTGAAGCTTTCTTT CASSLSRDRGGTEAFF
NA TRBJ1-2 TRBD1 TRBV7-9 TGTGCCAGCAGCAATTACAAACAGGGGGCTAGTGGCTACACCTTC CASSNYKQGASGYTF
NA TRBJ1-1 NA TRBV12-3/TRBV12-4 TGTGCCAGCAGTTTCACGACAGCCATGAGCACTGAAGCTTTCTTT CASSFTTAMSTEAFF
few TRBJ1-5 NA TRBV10-3 TGTGCCATCAGTGAGTTGTTGGGTGGGAATCAGCCCCAGCATTTT CAISELLGGNQPQHF
few TRBJ1-1 NA TRBV7-9 TGTGCCAGCAGCTTAGACCCCACAGGAGGGGACACTGAAGCTTTCTTT CASSLDPTGGDTEAFF
once TRBJ2-7 NA TRBV29-1 TGCAGCGTTGAAAAGGGCAGTTCCTACGAGCAGTACTTC CSVEKGSSYEQYF
few TRBJ2-1 NA TRBV4-2 TGTGCCAGCAGCCTTTTCCCTCCCGGGACGAATGAGCAGTTCTTC CASSLFPPGTNEQFF
NA TRBJ2-7 NA TRBV29-1 TGCAGCGTTTGGGGGAGAAGGAACGACGAGCAGTACTTC CSVWGRRNDEQYF
NA TRBJ2-3 TRBD1 TRBV5-1 TGCGCCAGCAGCTTACCAGGGGGCCCCACAGATACGCAGTATTTT CASSLPGGPTDTQYF
NA TRBJ2-1 NA TRBV20-1 TGCAGCGCTAGGGAAAGTAGTGGCAATGAGCAGTTCTTC CSARESSGNEQFF
NA TRBJ2-1 NA TRBV4-1 TGCGCCAGCAGCCAAGATAAGTTAGGGACACCGTATCCTGAGACCCCCTACAATGAGCAGTTCTTC CASSQDKLGTPYPETPYNEQFF
NA TRBJ2-7 NA TRBV7-8 TGTGCCAGCAGCTCAGCCCAGGACTGGGAAATCTACGAGCAGTACTTC CASSSAQDWEIYEQYF
NA TRBJ1-4 NA TRBV20-1 TGCAGTGCTAGTCCCGGGGCGGAAAAACTGTTTTTT CSASPGAEKLFF
NA TRBJ1-4 NA TRBV20-1 TGCAGTGCCACCCCCGGTAGTGCAACTAATGAAAAACTGTTTTTT CSATPGSATNEKLFF
NA TRBJ2-7 NA TRBV7-2 TGTGCCAGCAGCTTAAGTAGACCCTACGAGCAGTACTTC CASSLSRPYEQYF